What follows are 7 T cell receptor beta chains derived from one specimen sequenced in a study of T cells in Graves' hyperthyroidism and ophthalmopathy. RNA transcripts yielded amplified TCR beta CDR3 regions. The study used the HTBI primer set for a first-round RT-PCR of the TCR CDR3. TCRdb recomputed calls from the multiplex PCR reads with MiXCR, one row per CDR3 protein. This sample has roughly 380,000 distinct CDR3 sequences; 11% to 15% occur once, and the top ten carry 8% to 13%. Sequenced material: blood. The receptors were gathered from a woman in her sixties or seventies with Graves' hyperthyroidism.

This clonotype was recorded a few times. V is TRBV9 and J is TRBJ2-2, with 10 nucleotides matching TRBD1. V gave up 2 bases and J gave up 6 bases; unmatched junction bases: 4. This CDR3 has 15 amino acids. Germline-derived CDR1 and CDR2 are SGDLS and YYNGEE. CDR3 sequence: CASSVGDRGAGELFF. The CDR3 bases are TGTGCCAGCAGCGTTGGGGACAGGGGCGCCGGGGAGCTGTTTTTT. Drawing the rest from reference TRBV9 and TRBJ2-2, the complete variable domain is DSGVTQTPKHLITATGQRVTLRCSPRSGDLSVYWYQQSLDQGLQFLIQYYNGEERAKGNILERFSAQQFPDLHSELNLSSLELGDSALYFCASSVGDRGAGELFFGEGSRLTVL.

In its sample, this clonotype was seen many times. The CDR3 region is CASSEGGGAGELFF. The CDR3 DNA follows: TGTGCCAGTAGCGAGGGCGGGGGTGCCGGGGAGCTGTTTTTT. This sequence joins TRBV19 and TRBJ2-2; 7 bases align to TRBD2. Germline lookup yields CDR1 LNHDA and CDR2 SQIVND (reference sequence). Trimming cost V 6 bases and J 6 bases; bases outside gene matches: 7. The CDR3 has 14 residues.

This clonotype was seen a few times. CDR3 sequence: CASSLGGGHNSPLHF. In DNA form, the CDR3 reads TGTGCCAGCAGCTTGGGCGGTGGCCACAATTCACCCCTCCACTTT. The rearrangement links TRBV13 to TRBJ1-6; no clear D gene. Germline V gene data show CDR1 as PRHDT and CDR2 as FYEKMQ (reference sequence). The CDR3 consists of 15 residues. The V end lost 3 bases, the J end lost 7 bases, and 13 bases lay between the germline ends.

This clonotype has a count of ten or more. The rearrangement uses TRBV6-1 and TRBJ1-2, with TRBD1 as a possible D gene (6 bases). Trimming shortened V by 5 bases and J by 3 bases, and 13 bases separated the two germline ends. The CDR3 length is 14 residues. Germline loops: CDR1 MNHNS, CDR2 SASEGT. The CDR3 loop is CASSSGAAYYGYTF. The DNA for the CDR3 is TGTGCCAGCAGTTCAGGGGCCGCCTACTATGGCTACACCTTC.

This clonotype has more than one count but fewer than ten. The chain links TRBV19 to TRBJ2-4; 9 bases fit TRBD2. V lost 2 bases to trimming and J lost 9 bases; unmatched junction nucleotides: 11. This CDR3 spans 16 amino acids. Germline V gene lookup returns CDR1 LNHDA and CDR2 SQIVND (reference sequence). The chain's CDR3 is CASSISSTSGGRIQYF. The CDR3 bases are TGTGCCAGTAGTATATCTTCGACTAGCGGCGGGCGCATTCAGTACTTC.

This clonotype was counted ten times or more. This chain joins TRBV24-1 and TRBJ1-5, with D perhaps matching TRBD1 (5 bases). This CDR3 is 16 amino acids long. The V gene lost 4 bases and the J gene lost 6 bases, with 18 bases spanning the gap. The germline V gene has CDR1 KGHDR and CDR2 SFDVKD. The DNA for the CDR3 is TGTGCCACCAGTGAGGGTGGGACCATTGCGGGTCAGCCCCAGCATTTT. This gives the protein CATSEGGTIAGQPQHF.

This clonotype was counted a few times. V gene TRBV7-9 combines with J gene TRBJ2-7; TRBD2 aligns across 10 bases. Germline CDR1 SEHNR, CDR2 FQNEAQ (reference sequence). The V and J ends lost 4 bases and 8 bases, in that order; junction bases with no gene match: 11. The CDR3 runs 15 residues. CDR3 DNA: TGTGCCAGCAGCTCCGGGACTAGCGCACAAAGGCAGCAGTACTTC. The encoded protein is CASSSGTSAQRQQYF.